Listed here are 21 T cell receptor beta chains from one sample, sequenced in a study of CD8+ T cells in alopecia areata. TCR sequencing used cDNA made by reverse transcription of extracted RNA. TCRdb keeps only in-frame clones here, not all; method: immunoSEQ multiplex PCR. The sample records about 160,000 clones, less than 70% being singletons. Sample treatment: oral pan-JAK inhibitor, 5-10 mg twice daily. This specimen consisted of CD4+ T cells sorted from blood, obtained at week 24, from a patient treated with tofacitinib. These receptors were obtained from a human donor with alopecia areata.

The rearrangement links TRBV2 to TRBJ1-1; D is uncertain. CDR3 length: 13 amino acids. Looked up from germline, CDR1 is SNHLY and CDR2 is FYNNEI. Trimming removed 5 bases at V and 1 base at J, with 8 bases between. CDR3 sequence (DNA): TGTGCCAGCAGTATGGGCGAGAACACTGAAGCTTTCTTT. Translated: CASSMGENTEAFF.

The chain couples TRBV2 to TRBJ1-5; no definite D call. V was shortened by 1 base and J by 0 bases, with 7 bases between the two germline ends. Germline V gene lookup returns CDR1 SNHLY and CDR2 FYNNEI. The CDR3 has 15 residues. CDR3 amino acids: CASSEEAISNQPQHF. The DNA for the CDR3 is TGTGCCAGCAGTGAAGAGGCAATTAGCAATCAGCCCCAGCATTTT.

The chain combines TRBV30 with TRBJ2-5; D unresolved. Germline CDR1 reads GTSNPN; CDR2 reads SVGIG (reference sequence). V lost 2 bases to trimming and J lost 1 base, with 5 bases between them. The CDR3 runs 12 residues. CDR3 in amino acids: CAWSPFQETQYF. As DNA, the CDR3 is TGTGCCTGGAGTCCTTTCCAAGAGACCCAGTACTTC.

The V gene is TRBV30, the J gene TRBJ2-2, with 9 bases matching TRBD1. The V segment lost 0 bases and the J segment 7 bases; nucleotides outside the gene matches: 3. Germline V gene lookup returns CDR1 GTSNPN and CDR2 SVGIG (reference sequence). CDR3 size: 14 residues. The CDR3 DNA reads TGTGCCTGGAGTGTGACAGGGGGATTCGGGGAGCTGTTTTTT. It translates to CAWSVTGGFGELFF.

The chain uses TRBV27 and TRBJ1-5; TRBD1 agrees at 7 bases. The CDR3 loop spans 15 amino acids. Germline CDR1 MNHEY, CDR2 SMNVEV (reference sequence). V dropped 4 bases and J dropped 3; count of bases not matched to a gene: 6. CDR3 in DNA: TGTGCCAGCAGTTCCTCGACAGGGCCCAATCAGCCCCAGCATTTT. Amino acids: CASSSSTGPNQPQHF.

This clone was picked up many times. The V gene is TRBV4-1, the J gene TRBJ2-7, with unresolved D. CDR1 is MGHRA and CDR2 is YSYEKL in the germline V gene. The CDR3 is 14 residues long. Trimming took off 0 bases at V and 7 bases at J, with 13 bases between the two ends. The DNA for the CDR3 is TGCGCCAGCAGCCAAGATCGCCCGGGTGGAGAGCAGTACTTC. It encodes CASSQDRPGGEQYF.

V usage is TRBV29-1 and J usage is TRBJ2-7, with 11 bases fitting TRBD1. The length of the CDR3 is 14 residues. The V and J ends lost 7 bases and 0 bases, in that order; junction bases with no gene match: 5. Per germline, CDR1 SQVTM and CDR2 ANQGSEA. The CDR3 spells CSEAGQGDSYEQYF. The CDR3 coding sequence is TGCAGCGAGGCGGGACAGGGGGACTCCTACGAGCAGTACTTC.

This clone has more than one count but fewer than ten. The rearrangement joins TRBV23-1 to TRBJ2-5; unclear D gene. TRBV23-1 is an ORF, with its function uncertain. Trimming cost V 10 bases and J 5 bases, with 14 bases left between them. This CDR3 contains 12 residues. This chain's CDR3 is CANSRLPETQYF. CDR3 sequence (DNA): TGCGCCAATTCCCGACTCCCGGAGACCCAGTACTTC.

The chain's CDR3 is CASSPLAGGRDTQYF. The DNA of the CDR3 is TGTGCCAGCAGCCCTCTAGCGGGGGGGCGGGATACGCAGTATTTT. The chain is built from TRBV9 and TRBJ2-3; 12 bases line up with TRBD2. The germline gives CDR1 SGDLS, CDR2 YYNGEE. CDR3 size: 15 residues. Losses at the gene ends were 4 bases for V and 6 bases for J; bases not matched to a gene: 6.

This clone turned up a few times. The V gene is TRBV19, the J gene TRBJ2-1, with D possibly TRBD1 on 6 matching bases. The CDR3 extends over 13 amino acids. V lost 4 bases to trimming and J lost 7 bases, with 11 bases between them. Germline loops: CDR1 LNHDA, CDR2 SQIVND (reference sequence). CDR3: CASSTTGLNEQFF. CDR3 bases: TGTGCCAGTAGTACAACAGGGTTGAATGAGCAGTTCTTC.

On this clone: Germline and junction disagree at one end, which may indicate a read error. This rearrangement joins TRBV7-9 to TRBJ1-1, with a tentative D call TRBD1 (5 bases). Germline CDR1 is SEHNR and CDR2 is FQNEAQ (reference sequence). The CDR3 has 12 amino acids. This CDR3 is CASTPRGTEALF. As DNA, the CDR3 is TGTGCCAGCACCCCACGGGGGACTGAAGCTCTCTTT.

In DNA, the CDR3 is TGTGCCAGCAGCCCCGGTGGGACGACAGATACGCAGTATTTT. Translating gives CASSPGGTTDTQYF. This chain links TRBV7-9 with TRBJ2-3; TRBD1 or TRBD2 may be the D gene (5 bases each). The CDR3 is made up of 14 amino acids. Trimming stripped 5 bases from V and 3 bases from J, with 12 bases between. Per germline, CDR1 SEHNR and CDR2 FQNEAQ (reference sequence). Based on the CDR3 plus reference TRBV7-9 and TRBJ2-3, the full variable domain is DTGVSQNPRHKITKRGQNVTFRCDPISEHNRLYWYRQTLGQGPEFLTYFQNEAQLEKSRLLSDRFSAERPKGSFSTLEIQRTEQGDSAMYLCASSPGGTTDTQYFGPGTRLTVL.

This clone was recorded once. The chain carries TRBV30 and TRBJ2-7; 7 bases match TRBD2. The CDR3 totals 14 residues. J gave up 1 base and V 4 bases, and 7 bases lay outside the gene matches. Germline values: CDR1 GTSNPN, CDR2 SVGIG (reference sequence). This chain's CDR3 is CAWNKRGGSYEQYF. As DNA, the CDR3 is TGTGCCTGGAATAAGCGCGGGGGATCCTACGAGCAGTACTTC.

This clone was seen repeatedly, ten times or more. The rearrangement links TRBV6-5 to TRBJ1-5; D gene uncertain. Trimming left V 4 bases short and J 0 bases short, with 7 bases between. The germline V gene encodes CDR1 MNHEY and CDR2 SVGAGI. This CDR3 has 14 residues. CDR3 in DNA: TGTGCCAGCAGTTCCAGGAATAGCAATCAGCCCCAGCATTTT. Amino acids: CASSSRNSNQPQHF.

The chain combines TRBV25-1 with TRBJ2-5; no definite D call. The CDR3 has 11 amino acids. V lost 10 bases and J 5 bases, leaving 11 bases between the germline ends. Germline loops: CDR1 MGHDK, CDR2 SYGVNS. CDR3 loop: CATRRAETQYF. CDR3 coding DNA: TGTGCCACAAGGAGAGCGGAGACCCAGTACTTC.

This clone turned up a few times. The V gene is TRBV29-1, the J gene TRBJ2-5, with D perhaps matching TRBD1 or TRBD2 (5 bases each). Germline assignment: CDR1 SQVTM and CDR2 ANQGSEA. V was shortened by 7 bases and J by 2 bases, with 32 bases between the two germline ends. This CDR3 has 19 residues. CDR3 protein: CSARGQGVPPKLPQETQYF. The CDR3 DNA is TGCAGCGCCCGGGGCCAGGGTGTCCCCCCCAAACTCCCTCAAGAGACCCAGTACTTC.

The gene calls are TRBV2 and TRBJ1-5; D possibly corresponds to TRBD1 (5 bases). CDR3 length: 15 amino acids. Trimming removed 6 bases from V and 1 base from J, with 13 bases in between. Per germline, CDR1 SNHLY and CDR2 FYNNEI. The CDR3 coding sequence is TGTGCCAGCAGAGAACAGGATACCAGCAATCAGCCCCAGCATTTT. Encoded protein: CASREQDTSNQPQHF.

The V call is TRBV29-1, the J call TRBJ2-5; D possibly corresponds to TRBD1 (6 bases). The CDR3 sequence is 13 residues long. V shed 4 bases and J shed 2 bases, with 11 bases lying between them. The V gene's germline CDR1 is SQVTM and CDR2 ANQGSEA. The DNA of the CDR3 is TGCAGCGTTGTAGGACAGAGGCAAGAGACCCAGTACTTC. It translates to CSVVGQRQETQYF.

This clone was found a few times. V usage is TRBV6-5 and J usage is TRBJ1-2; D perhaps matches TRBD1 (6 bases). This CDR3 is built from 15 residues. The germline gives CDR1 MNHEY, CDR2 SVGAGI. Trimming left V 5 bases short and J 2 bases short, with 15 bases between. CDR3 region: CASSTTGSRNYGYTF. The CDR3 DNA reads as TGTGCCAGCAGTACGACAGGATCCCGCAACTATGGCTACACCTTC.

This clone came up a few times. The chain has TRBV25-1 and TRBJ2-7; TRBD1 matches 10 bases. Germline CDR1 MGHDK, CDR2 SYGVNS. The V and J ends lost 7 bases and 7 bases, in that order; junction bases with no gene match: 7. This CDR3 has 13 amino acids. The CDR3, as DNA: TGTGCCAGCAAGAGACAGGGGGCGGTTGAGCAGTACTTC. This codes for CASKRQGAVEQYF.

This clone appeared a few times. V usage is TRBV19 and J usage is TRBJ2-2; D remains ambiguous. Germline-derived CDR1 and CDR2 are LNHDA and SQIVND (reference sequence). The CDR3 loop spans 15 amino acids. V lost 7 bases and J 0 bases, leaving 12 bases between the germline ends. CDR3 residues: CASKERQTNTGELFF. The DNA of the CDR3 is TGTGCCAGTAAGGAAAGGCAGACGAACACCGGGGAGCTGTTTTTT.